The TCR beta chain under discussion was sequenced for a study of blood T cell repertoires in COVID-19. As for the study in general: Whether acute or convalescent, the COVID-19 samples came from the United States, Italy and Spain.

The CDR3 length is 17 residues. Germline V CDR1 and CDR2: SGHKS, YYEKEE (reference sequence). V lost 1 base to trimming and J lost 0 bases; unmatched junction nucleotides: 6. The authors' processing: Nucleated cell number was recorded as an estimate derived from reference gene primer amplification. Data came from immunoSEQ multiplex PCR; TCRdb stores just in-frame clones and leaves some out. V and J calls and clone size follow that table, whereas D and trimming were derived from the DNA. The sample yields about 82,000 clones, 85% seen once. Material for sequencing was peripheral blood. The gene calls are TRBV5-5 and TRBJ1-4; TRBD1 matches at 7 bases. The source of this sequence is an elderly man with active or convalescent COVID-19. CDR3 bases: TGTGCCAGCAGCTTGAGAAGACAGGGCGCAACTAATGAAAAACTGTTTTTT. This translates into CASSLRRQGATNEKLFF.